Listed below are T cell receptor beta chains from one sample, sequenced in a study of Graves' ophthalmopathy and Graves' hyperthyroidism. MiXCR, run by TCRdb on the multiplex PCR reads, gives a single entry per CDR3 protein. Of fewer than 250,000 distinct CDR3 sequences in the sample, around 28% were seen once. The sequenced material came from peripheral blood. The receptors were gathered from a man aged 50-59 years with Graves' ophthalmopathy. Each CDR3 is given with its conserved first and last residue. Each record gives: CDR3 protein, CDR3 DNA, J gene, clone size, D gene, V gene, CDR3 length. D genes are given only for firm matches. Rows give clone size only sometimes, using once, few, many, or a class for an expanded clone.

CATRPRTGPYNSPLHF,TGTGCCACCCGACCCCGGACAGGGCCATATAATTCACCCCTCCACTTT,TRBJ1-6,many,TRBD1,TRBV28,16
CASSPTAQETQYF,TGTGCCAGCAGTCCAACAGCGCAAGAGACCCAGTACTTC,TRBJ2-5,many,-,TRBV12-3/TRBV12-4,13
CASNRRQGTGELFF,TGTGCCAGCAATCGGCGACAGGGTACCGGGGAGCTGTTTTTT,TRBJ2-2,-,TRBD1,TRBV6-1,14
CASWGLPTETQYF,TGTGCCAGCTGGGGACTACCAACAGAGACCCAGTACTTC,TRBJ2-5,many,TRBD2,TRBV25-1,13
CSALRDRSEAFF,TGCAGTGCTCTACGGGACAGGTCGGAAGCTTTCTTT,TRBJ1-1,many,TRBD1,TRBV20-1,12
CSVLGGQGFLGGYGYTF,TGCAGCGTCCTCGGGGGACAGGGGTTCTTAGGGGGCTATGGCTACACCTTC,TRBJ1-2,many,TRBD1,TRBV29-1,17
CASSYLRTSGWETQYF,TGTGCCAGCAGTTACCTAAGGACTAGCGGATGGGAGACCCAGTACTTC,TRBJ2-5,-,TRBD2,TRBV6-5,16
CASSQNSGLYF,TGTGCCAGCAGTCAGAACAGTGGTCTGTACTTC,TRBJ2-7,many,-,TRBV12-3/TRBV12-4,11
CASSDLNSYQETQYF,TGTGCCAGCAGTGACCTAAACAGTTACCAAGAGACCCAGTACTTC,TRBJ2-5,many,-,TRBV27,15
CAISVGWEETQYF,TGTGCCATCAGTGTGGGGTGGGAGGAGACCCAGTACTTC,TRBJ2-5,-,-,TRBV10-3,13
CASSSRLSYEQYF,TGTGCCAGCAGTTCGCGCTTGTCCTACGAGCAGTACTTC,TRBJ2-7,-,-,TRBV28,13
CSVEPREGAGGETQYF,TGCAGCGTTGAACCAAGGGAGGGCGCCGGGGGAGAGACCCAGTACTTC,TRBJ2-5,-,TRBD2,TRBV29-1,16
CASSLRGVGNTVYF,TGTGCCAGCAGTTTACGGGGGGTCGGAAACACCGTATATTTT,TRBJ1-3,many,-,TRBV12-3/TRBV12-4,14
CATSRDPSGLETQYF,TGTGCCACCAGCAGAGACCCATCGGGATTGGAGACCCAGTACTTC,TRBJ2-5,many,-,TRBV15,15
CSARNPGQATSYEQYF,TGCAGTGCTAGAAATCCGGGACAGGCTACCTCCTACGAGCAGTACTTC,TRBJ2-7,many,TRBD1,TRBV20-1,16
CASSLGQGEVQPQHF,TGTGCCAGCAGTTTAGGACAGGGGGAAGTTCAGCCCCAGCATTTT,TRBJ1-5,many,TRBD1,TRBV28,15
CASSVIAGRSGNTIYF,TGTGCCAGCAGTGTAATCGCAGGGCGCTCTGGAAACACCATATATTTT,TRBJ1-3,few,-,TRBV28,16
CASSEGGPYEQYF,TGTGCCAGCAGTGAGGGGGGGCCCTACGAGCAGTACTTC,TRBJ2-7,many,-,TRBV6-1,13
CASSEPASGGYEQYF,TGTGCCAGCAGTGAACCCGCCAGCGGAGGCTACGAGCAGTACTTC,TRBJ2-7,many,-,TRBV2,15
CASIKQGDNSPLHF,TGTGCCAGCATTAAACAGGGGGATAATTCACCTCTCCACTTT,TRBJ1-6,many,TRBD1,TRBV6-5,14
CASSQWTASGAGELFF,TGTGCCAGCAGCCAGTGGACCGCCTCGGGGGCCGGGGAGCTGTTTTTT,TRBJ2-2,many,-,TRBV6-1,16
CASSGLAGEIQYF,TGTGCCAGCAGCGGACTAGCGGGGGAGATCCAGTACTTC,TRBJ2-5,-,TRBD2,TRBV7-2,13
CASSLDTGTPETQYF,TGTGCCAGCAGCTTAGATACAGGGACCCCGGAGACCCAGTACTTC,TRBJ2-5,few,-,TRBV7-8,15
CASGSASARANVLTF,TGTGCTAGTGGTTCCGCGTCAGCGAGGGCCAACGTCCTGACTTTC,TRBJ2-6,many,-,TRBV12-5,15
CASSFAGRADTEAFF,TGTGCCAGCAGTTTTGCGGGCAGGGCGGACACTGAAGCTTTCTTT,TRBJ1-1,many,-,TRBV12-3/TRBV12-4,15
CASSYPGGADTEAFF,TGTGCCAGCAGTTATCCTGGGGGCGCGGACACTGAAGCTTTCTTT,TRBJ1-1,many,-,TRBV28,15
CSVSLGQNYGYTF,TGCAGCGTCTCGTTAGGACAGAACTATGGCTACACCTTC,TRBJ1-2,many,-,TRBV29-1,13
CASSHPLDRSQETQYF,TGTGCCAGCAGCCACCCACTCGACAGGTCCCAAGAGACCCAGTACTTC,TRBJ2-5,-,-,TRBV7-9,16
CASSRGANTGELFF,TGTGCCAGCTCCCGGGGGGCCAACACCGGGGAGCTGTTTTTT,TRBJ2-2,-,-,TRBV7-3,14
CASSRWVNSPLHF,TGTGCCAGCAGTCGTTGGGTAAATTCACCCCTCCACTTT,TRBJ1-6,many,-,TRBV7-2,13
CASSTSPGSLYEQYF,TGCGCCAGCAGCACCTCCCCGGGTAGTCTCTACGAGCAGTACTTC,TRBJ2-7,many,-,TRBV5-1,15
CAARKRDTNTGELFF,TGTGCAGCGAGGAAGCGGGATACGAACACCGGGGAGCTGTTTTTT,TRBJ2-2,many,TRBD2,TRBV6-2/TRBV6-3,15
CASSYSQGVSGANVLTF,TGTGCCAGCAGTTACTCGCAGGGTGTCTCTGGGGCCAACGTCCTGACTTTC,TRBJ2-6,many,-,TRBV6-2/TRBV6-3,17
CSARDLRRANYGYTF,TGCAGTGCTAGAGATCTCCGCAGGGCTAACTATGGCTACACCTTC,TRBJ1-2,-,-,TRBV20-1,15
CASSSPEGPETQYF,TGTGCCAGCAGCTCTCCCGAGGGCCCGGAGACCCAGTACTTC,TRBJ2-5,many,-,TRBV13,14
CASSDPGLAFF,TGTGCCAGCAGTGACCCGGGACTAGCTTTCTTT,TRBJ1-1,-,-,TRBV6-1,11
CSARDWAGEYQETQYF,TGCAGTGCTAGAGATTGGGCAGGGGAGTACCAAGAGACCCAGTACTTC,TRBJ2-5,many,-,TRBV20-1,16
CASSPTQGQGYNQPQHF,TGTGCCAGCAGTCCCACCCAAGGACAAGGCTACAATCAGCCCCAGCATTTT,TRBJ1-5,many,-,TRBV6-5,17
CASAPLGSYEQYF,TGTGCCAGCGCGCCGTTGGGCTCCTACGAGCAGTACTTC,TRBJ2-7,many,-,TRBV12-3/TRBV12-4,13
CANSEAGQPYEQYF,TGTGCCAACAGTGAGGCGGGACAGCCCTACGAGCAGTACTTC,TRBJ2-7,-,-,TRBV27,14
CASSLESGDSPLHF,TGTGCCAGCAGCTTAGAATCCGGGGATTCACCCCTCCACTTT,TRBJ1-6,many,-,TRBV11-3,14
CAISEGASGDGYEQYF,TGTGCCATCAGTGAGGGGGCATCGGGCGACGGGTACGAGCAGTACTTC,TRBJ2-7,-,-,TRBV10-3,16
CASSTGPNRQETQYF,TGCGCCAGCAGCACCGGACCCAACCGACAAGAGACCCAGTACTTC,TRBJ2-5,many,-,TRBV5-1,15
CASSQGVMNTEAFF,TGTGCCAGCAGCCAGGGGGTCATGAACACTGAAGCTTTCTTT,TRBJ1-1,many,-,TRBV3-1,14
CASSISLAASSYEQYF,TGTGCCAGTAGTATATCCCTAGCGGCAAGCTCCTACGAGCAGTACTTC,TRBJ2-7,-,TRBD2,TRBV19,16
CASSFRTGTAYEQYF,TGTGCCAGCAGCTTTAGAACCGGGACAGCCTACGAGCAGTACTTC,TRBJ2-7,many,TRBD1,TRBV11-2,15
CASSVGTAQETQYF,TGTGCCAGCAGCGTCGGGACAGCTCAAGAGACCCAGTACTTC,TRBJ2-5,many,TRBD1,TRBV9,14
CASTAGLHEQYF,TGTGCCAGCACGGCGGGTCTACACGAGCAGTACTTC,TRBJ2-7,many,-,TRBV28,12
CASSLDTSPYGYTF,TGTGCCAGCAGTTTGGACACCAGTCCCTATGGCTACACCTTC,TRBJ1-2,many,-,TRBV28,14
CATSDGGRANTEAFF,TGTGCCACCAGTGATGGGGGCAGGGCGAACACTGAAGCTTTCTTT,TRBJ1-1,many,-,TRBV24-1,15
CASSLVTRQETQYF,TGTGCCAGCAGCTTAGTGACTAGACAAGAGACCCAGTACTTC,TRBJ2-5,many,-,TRBV11-2,14
CASRGDRGDSPLHF,TGTGCCAGCAGGGGGGACAGGGGGGATTCACCCCTCCACTTT,TRBJ1-6,-,TRBD1,TRBV12-3/TRBV12-4,14
CASGPDGMGTEAFF,TGTGCCAGCGGGCCGGACGGGATGGGCACTGAAGCTTTCTTT,TRBJ1-1,-,-,TRBV11-2,14
CASSPGQYQPQHF,TGTGCCAGCAGTCCGGGACAGTATCAGCCCCAGCATTTT,TRBJ1-5,few,TRBD1,TRBV12-3/TRBV12-4,13
CASGWIGGGASYEQYF,TGTGCCAGCGGGTGGATCGGGGGGGGCGCTTCCTACGAGCAGTACTTC,TRBJ2-7,many,TRBD2,TRBV12-3/TRBV12-4,16
CASSNLVDTEAFF,TGTGCCAGTAGTAATCTAGTGGACACTGAAGCTTTCTTT,TRBJ1-1,-,-,TRBV19,13
CASSMTTIPQETQYF,TGTGCCAGCAGTATGACCACAATCCCACAAGAGACCCAGTACTTC,TRBJ2-5,-,-,TRBV6-1,15
CASSPTGQPQHF,TGTGCCAGCAGCCCCACAGGCCAGCCCCAGCATTTT,TRBJ1-5,once,-,TRBV7-9,12
CSAIRDRGNEQYF,TGCAGTGCCATCCGGGACAGGGGTAACGAGCAGTACTTC,TRBJ2-7,-,TRBD1,TRBV20-1,13